Described below is a single T cell receptor (beta chain) sequence and its context. The sample is drawn from a study of T cell responses to AZD1222 COVID-19 vaccine. Libraries were prepared by immunoSEQ multiplex PCR; TCRdb keeps only in-frame clonotypes and omits some of them. The profile shows some 86,000 clones, 90% of them singletons. The TCR sequence derives from an adult who received the AZD1222 COVID-19 vaccine. Here the sequenced sample was peripheral blood, taken 28 days after the second AZD1222 dose.

The chain's CDR3 is CATSGLAGVQETQYF. The CDR3 nucleotides read TGTGCCACCAGCGGACTAGCGGGGGTACAAGAGACCCAGTACTTC. This rearrangement joins TRBV15 to TRBJ2-5; 13 bases are a match to TRBD2. The CDR3 extends over 15 amino acids. After removal of 5 bases from V and 2 bases from J, the junction contained 2 bases not matched to a gene. Germline CDR1 is LNHNV and CDR2 is YYDKDF (reference sequence).